This TCR beta chain was sequenced for a study of metastatic and nonmetastatic thyroid tumors. About the research overall: Across blood and tumor or nodule tissue, repertoires from malignant and benign thyroid patients were compared with one another.

V was cut by 4 bases and J by 1 base, with 14 bases left in between. The germline CDR1 and CDR2 sequences are MNHNS and SASEGT. The CDR3 consists of 16 residues. The authors' processing: Differences in CDR3 between clinicopathological groups were drawn on to build a classifier intended to discriminate distant-metastatic papillary thyroid cancer patients. TCRdb used MiXCR to call clones anew from the PCR reads. TCRdb's processing, not the authors' own work, is the source of the V and J calls. The sample has approximately 82,000 clones; approximately 12% are singletons. This clone has at least ten counts. All patients were treatment-naive before thyroid surgery.

The chain uses TRBV6-1 and TRBJ1-3; no clear D. The TCR comes from a female donor with papillary thyroid cancer or a benign thyroid nodule (not recorded which). Some clones in this sample may be carry-over from other donors' samples. Sample: tumor tissue. In DNA form, the CDR3 reads TGTGCCAGCAGTGTAAGAAACCCTGCTTCTGGAAACACCATATATTTT. It specifies CASSVRNPASGNTIYF.